Listed here are 10 T cell receptor beta chains from one sample, sequenced in a study of blood T cell repertoires in COVID-19 (TCRdb year 2020). Libraries were prepared through the immunoSEQ multiplex PCR assay. The table was pulled from immuneACCESS by TCRdb, which kept in-frame rearrangements only. Such tables lose some clones; where checked, under half of the loss comes from unresolved V genes, and the rest has no known cause. The sample table records about 60,000 clones; roughly 83% of these occur just once. Around a sixth of the sample comes from the top ten. What was sequenced was peripheral blood. The receptors derive from a man between 65 and 85 years old with active COVID-19.

This chain connects TRBV30 to TRBJ1-4; 7 positions match TRBD1. Germline lookup yields CDR1 GTSNPN and CDR2 SVGIG (reference sequence). With V trimmed by 1 base and J by 8 bases, 7 bases remained unmatched. The CDR3 spans 14 residues. CDR3 in amino acids: CAWSGTGRVEKLFF. CDR3 sequence (DNA): TGTGCCTGGAGTGGGACAGGACGAGTGGAAAAACTGTTTTTT.

This clone was found once. V gene TRBV6-5 combines with J gene TRBJ1-3; TRBD1 aligns across 12 bases. Germline trimming cut 5 bases from V and 9 bases from J; bases unmatched to any gene: 8. This CDR3 has 15 residues. Germline loops: CDR1 MNHEY, CDR2 SVGAGI. This CDR3 is CASSHRDRGQVTIYF. The CDR3 coding sequence is TGTGCCAGCAGTCACCGGGACAGGGGGCAGGTCACCATATATTTT.

This chain connects TRBV3-1 (or the pseudogene TRBV3-2) to TRBJ2-2, with D possibly TRBD1 on 6 matching bases. Looked up from germline, CDR1 is LGHDT and CDR2 is YNNKEL (reference sequence). V lost 2 bases to trimming and J lost 7 bases, with 14 bases between them. The CDR3 totals 15 residues. The CDR3 loop is CASSQSNRVGGELFF. In nucleotides, the CDR3 is TGTGCCAGCAGCCAATCTAACAGGGTCGGCGGGGAGCTGTTTTTT.

The chain links TRBV6-5 to TRBJ2-7, with D maybe TRBD2 (5 bases). This CDR3 is 12 amino acids long. Trimming cost V 6 bases and J 2 bases, with 8 bases left between them. Germline values: CDR1 MNHEY, CDR2 SVGAGI. The CDR3 bases are TGTGCCAGCAGCACCGGGGCCTACGAGCAGTACTTC. This sequence encodes CASSTGAYEQYF.

The V call is TRBV3-1 (or the pseudogene TRBV3-2), the J call TRBJ2-5; D gene uncertain. CDR1 and CDR2 (germline): LGHDT, YNNKEL (reference sequence). Trimming removed 1 base from V and 7 bases from J, with 7 bases in between. This CDR3 comprises 12 residues. The CDR3 loop reads CASSQAGGTQYF. The CDR3 bases are TGTGCCAGCAGCCAAGCGGGTGGGACCCAGTACTTC.

The V gene is TRBV7-8, the J gene TRBJ2-7, with TRBD1 matching 7 bases. CDR3 length equals 15 residues. After removal of 1 base from V and 2 bases from J, the junction contained 5 bases not matched to a gene. Germline V gives CDR1 SGHVS, CDR2 FQNEAQ. CDR3 sequence reads: CASSLEGDSPYEQYF. CDR3 DNA: TGTGCCAGCAGCTTAGAGGGGGACAGCCCCTACGAGCAGTACTTC.

A few counts support this clone. The chain combines TRBV11-3 with TRBJ2-3, with D possibly being TRBD2 (6 bases). CDR1 is SGHNT, CDR2 YENEEA, per germline. The V end lost 5 bases, the J end lost 0 bases, and 15 bases lay between the germline ends. This CDR3 has 16 residues. CDR3 sequence: CASSPGRGISTDTQYF. In DNA, the CDR3 is TGTGCCAGCAGCCCAGGCCGCGGGATAAGCACAGATACGCAGTATTTT.

The chain is built from TRBV24-1 and TRBJ2-7, with 7 bases that match TRBD1. The CDR3 loop spans 13 amino acids. After removal of 5 bases from V and 1 base from J, the junction contained 1 base not matched to a gene. Germline CDR1 and CDR2: KGHDR and SFDVKD. This CDR3 is CATSGQGSYEQYF. For the CDR3, the DNA is TGTGCCACCAGTGGACAGGGTTCCTACGAGCAGTACTTC.

This chain links TRBV2 with TRBJ1-4; TRBD1 might be the D (5 bases). V was trimmed by 6 bases and J by 5 bases, leaving 13 bases between them. Germline V gene data show CDR1 as SNHLY and CDR2 as FYNNEI. CDR3 length: 14 amino acids. CDR3 bases: TGTGCCAGCAGCCCGGGACGGGGGAATGAAAAACTGTTTTTT. Translating gives CASSPGRGNEKLFF.

This sequence joins TRBV7-8 and TRBJ2-7; maybe TRBD2 (5 bases). V was cut by 1 base and J by 6 bases, with 7 bases left in between. This CDR3 has 12 amino acids. Germline loops: CDR1 SGHVS, CDR2 FQNEAQ. The chain's CDR3 is CASSLVRAEQYF. The CDR3 DNA is TGTGCCAGCAGCTTAGTGAGGGCCGAGCAGTACTTC.